Below, 26 T cell receptor beta chains from the same sample are listed, as sequenced in a study of blood T cell repertoires in COVID-19. The method was immunoSEQ multiplex PCR; TCRdb's version includes in-frame clones alone and lacks a portion of them. The table includes around 230,000 clones, 80% to 90% detected once. Sample: peripheral blood. These receptors were collected from a woman between 40 and 50 years old with active or convalescent COVID-19.

The chain joins TRBV19 to TRBJ1-3; D gene uncertain. Between the trimmed V and J ends, which lost 5 bases and 2 bases, there was a span of 10 bases. The CDR3 has 14 amino acids. Germline values: CDR1 LNHDA, CDR2 SQIVND (reference sequence). The CDR3 DNA sequence: TGTGCCAGTAGTTCAGGAGGGACTGGAAACACCATATATTTT. Translated: CASSSGGTGNTIYF.

V is TRBV27 and J is TRBJ2-7; TRBD1 matches 10 bases. The junction had 19 bases not matched to a gene; V was cut back by 5 bases and J by 12 bases. CDR3 size: 16 residues. CDR1 and CDR2 (germline): MNHEY, SMNVEV (reference sequence). CDR3 loop: CASSKYYGGTGEEWYF. The DNA for the CDR3 is TGTGCCAGCAGTAAATATTATGGGGGGACAGGGGAAGAGTGGTACTTC.

J is TRBJ1-2 and V is TRBV6-5; D is possibly TRBD1 (6 bases). The V gene lost 6 bases and the J gene lost 4 bases, with 15 bases spanning the gap. Germline V CDR1 and CDR2: MNHEY, SVGAGI. The CDR3 has 14 amino acids. This CDR3 is CASREQGHSYGYTF. CDR3 DNA: TGTGCCAGCAGGGAGCAGGGGCATTCCTATGGCTACACCTTC.

This clone appeared once. The chain joins TRBV4-2 to TRBJ2-6; perhaps TRBD1 as D (5 bases). The CDR3 is 19 residues long. Germline values: CDR1 LGHNA, CDR2 YNFKEQ. V was cut by 0 bases and J by 0 bases, with 15 bases left in between. CDR3 in amino acids: CASSQDLGRASSGANVLTF. CDR3 sequence (DNA): TGTGCCAGCAGCCAAGATCTCGGCAGGGCCTCCTCTGGGGCCAACGTCCTGACTTTC.

The chain combines TRBV5-8 with TRBJ2-5; D may be TRBD2 (5 bases). Trimming pared 0 bases from V and 5 bases from J, leaving 17 bases between. The CDR3 extends over 16 amino acids. Germline CDR1 is SGHTS and CDR2 is YDEGEE. The DNA of the CDR3 is TGTGCCAGCAGCTTGGCGGGGAGCTCCCCTGTGGAGACCCAGTACTTC. Translation gives CASSLAGSSPVETQYF.

This clone occurred a few times. This sequence joins TRBV27 and TRBJ1-6; D is uncertain. The length of the CDR3 is 13 residues. Trimming took 7 bases from V and 7 from J, leaving 11 bases between them. The germline V gene has CDR1 MNHEY and CDR2 SMNVEV (reference sequence). The CDR3 DNA sequence: TGTGCCAGCACTCTGGAGCGGAATTCACCCCTCCACTTT. Translation gives CASTLERNSPLHF.

The chain carries TRBV5-1 and TRBJ2-1; perhaps TRBD1 as D (5 bases). V dropped 0 bases and J dropped 5 bases, with 9 bases sitting between them. In germline, CDR1 is SGHRS, CDR2 YFSETQ. CDR3 length: 14 amino acids. The CDR3 spells CASSLVQGHNEQFF. Written as DNA, the CDR3 is TGCGCCAGCAGCTTGGTTCAGGGCCACAATGAGCAGTTCTTC.

This chain joins TRBV12-3 or TRBV12-4 and TRBJ2-1; D call uncertain. V was cut by 5 bases and J by 4 bases, with 9 bases left in between. The CDR3 totals 13 residues. The CDR3 is CASSPTQYNEQFF. The CDR3 DNA is TGTGCCAGCAGTCCCACCCAGTACAATGAGCAGTTCTTC.

The chain couples TRBV9 to TRBJ1-6; TRBD1 is a possible D gene (6 bases). CDR1 is SGDLS and CDR2 is YYNGEE in the germline V gene. This CDR3 spans 16 amino acids. Deletions cut 4 bases from V and 9 bases from J, with 20 bases between. In DNA, the CDR3 is TGTGCCAGCAGCCGCGCCCTGGAACAGGGACCTTCACCCCTCCACTTT. Protein sequence: CASSRALEQGPSPLHF.

The table lists this clone with a few counts. The chain joins TRBV30 to TRBJ2-3; TRBD2 matches at 9 bases. CDR1 GTSNPN and CDR2 SVGIG come from the germline V gene (reference sequence). Losses at the gene ends were 0 bases for V and 2 bases for J; bases not matched to a gene: 3. The CDR3 covers 15 residues. CDR3 sequence: CAWSVRGRATDTQYF. The DNA of the CDR3 is TGTGCCTGGAGTGTACGCGGGAGGGCCACAGATACGCAGTATTTT.

CDR3 DNA: TGTGCCAGCAGCCAAGCCGGAAGGGGGGAGGGTGGGCCCCAGCATTTT. Amino acid sequence: CASSQAGRGEGGPQHF. This chain connects TRBV3-1 (or the pseudogene TRBV3-2) to TRBJ1-5; tentatively, D is TRBD1 (6 bases). This CDR3 region has 16 residues. The germline gives CDR1 LGHDT, CDR2 YNNKEL (reference sequence). V shed 1 base and J shed 9 bases, with 19 bases lying between them.

The rearrangement joins TRBV7-2 to TRBJ1-3, with D maybe TRBD1 (5 bases). The CDR3 sequence is 17 residues long. Germline V lookup: CDR1 SGHTA, CDR2 FQGNSA. Trimming removed 1 base from V and 0 bases from J, with 13 bases in between. The CDR3 DNA follows: TGTGCCAGCAGCTTAGTCGGGGGGTCCCTCTCTGGAAACACCATATATTTT. This sequence encodes CASSLVGGSLSGNTIYF.

The table lists this clone with a count of one. This chain links TRBV12-5 with TRBJ1-5; D perhaps matches TRBD1 (5 bases). The germline V and J ends were trimmed by 9 bases and 9 bases, with 24 bases remaining between them. The CDR3 has 15 residues. Germline V CDR1 and CDR2: LGHNT, FRNRAP. The CDR3 DNA sequence: TGTGCTAGCACCTGGGATCAGGGTTTCATCAGGCCCCAGCATTTT. Protein product: CASTWDQGFIRPQHF.

The genes are TRBV7-9 and TRBJ1-6, with a tentative D call TRBD1 (5 bases). Trimming pared 5 bases from V and 14 bases from J, leaving 25 bases between. CDR1 SEHNR and CDR2 FQNEAQ come from the germline V gene (reference sequence). The CDR3 covers 16 residues. In DNA, the CDR3 is TGTGCCAGCAGCCCCCCGCCGGCAGCCGGGGGGGTGACCCTCCACTTT. It specifies CASSPPPAAGGVTLHF.

This chain links TRBV13 with TRBJ2-3, with D perhaps matching TRBD1 (5 bases). The CDR3 has 14 amino acids. CDR1 is PRHDT and CDR2 is FYEKMQ in the germline V gene (reference sequence). Deletions cut 2 bases from V and 1 base from J, with 7 bases between. CDR3: CASSLYRRTDTQYF. For the CDR3, the DNA is TGTGCCAGCAGCTTATACAGGCGCACAGATACGCAGTATTTT.

V and J are TRBV4-2 and TRBJ1-3; weak D call: TRBD1 (5 bases). There are 17 residues in the CDR3. From germline, CDR1 is LGHNA and CDR2 YNFKEQ. Between the trimmed V and J ends, which lost 0 bases and 1 base, there was a span of 13 bases. The DNA of the CDR3 is TGTGCCAGCAGCCAAGAAATGGTTGGGGGGTCTGGAAACACCATATATTTT. Translating gives CASSQEMVGGSGNTIYF.

The rearrangement uses TRBV15 and TRBJ2-3; 8 bases are shared with TRBD2. The germline gives CDR1 LNHNV, CDR2 YYDKDF (reference sequence). J lost 2 bases, V lost 1 base, and 8 bases had no gene match. This CDR3 region has 17 residues. The CDR3 region is CATSRATGTRTTDTQYF. In nucleotides, the CDR3 is TGTGCCACCAGCAGAGCAACCGGGACTAGAACCACAGATACGCAGTATTTT. The full variable domain, its missing parts supplied by reference TRBV15 and TRBJ2-3, is DAMVIQNPRYQVTQFGKPVTLSCSQTLNHNVMYWYQQKSSQAPKLLFHYYDKDFNNEADTPDNFQSRRPNTSFCFLDIRSPGLGDTAMYLCATSRATGTRTTDTQYFGPGTRLTVL.

This clone was recorded once. The chain is built from TRBV18 and TRBJ1-1; 8 bases map to TRBD1. V was clipped by 3 bases and J by 4 bases; unmatched bases: 7. The CDR3 runs to 15 residues. Germline CDR1 reads KGHSH; CDR2 reads LQKENI. CDR3 nucleotides: TGTGCCAGCTCACCGGGGCCGACAGGGGTCACTGAAGCTTTCTTT. Its protein is CASSPGPTGVTEAFF.

This clone was detected only once. J is TRBJ1-1 and V is TRBV6-1, with D unresolved. The CDR3 totals 15 residues. Germline CDR1 is MNHNS and CDR2 is SASEGT. Trimming stripped 3 bases from V and 2 bases from J, with 13 bases between. CDR3 in DNA: TGTGCCAGCAGTGATGTGGCGGAGGGTAACACTGAAGCTTTCTTT. This gives the protein CASSDVAEGNTEAFF.

The chain joins TRBV25-1 to TRBJ2-3; D is ambiguous. V was shortened by 7 bases and J by 4 bases, with 15 bases between the two germline ends. Germline V CDR1 and CDR2: MGHDK, SYGVNS. The CDR3 is 14 residues long. CDR3 sequence reads: CASIGWFSPDTQYF. CDR3 DNA sequence: TGTGCCAGCATAGGTTGGTTTAGCCCAGATACGCAGTATTTT.

The CDR3 nucleotides are TGCAGCGTTCTGCTAGCGGGGGGGGAGACCCAGTACTTC. This encodes CSVLLAGGETQYF. This chain connects TRBV29-1 to TRBJ2-5; TRBD2 matches at 12 bases. V shed 5 bases, J shed 5 bases, and the junction held 3 bases outside the gene matches. The CDR3 length is 13 residues. Germline V CDR1 and CDR2: SQVTM, ANQGSEA.

V is TRBV2 and J is TRBJ1-5; TRBD1 matches 7 bases. Unmatched junction bases numbered 5, after V lost 3 bases and J lost 3 bases. The germline CDR1 and CDR2 sequences are SNHLY and FYNNEI. This CDR3 has 15 residues. The CDR3 loop reads CASSEEGQINQPQHF. In nucleotides, the CDR3 is TGTGCCAGCAGTGAGGAGGGACAGATCAATCAGCCCCAGCATTTT.

V gene TRBV6-5 combines with J gene TRBJ2-7; 7 nucleotides align to TRBD2. Trimming took 2 bases from V and 6 from J; bases not matched to a gene: 7. Germline CDR1 and CDR2: MNHEY and SVGAGI. CDR3 length: 14 amino acids. This chain's CDR3 is CASSYGTGGSEQYF. The CDR3, as DNA: TGTGCCAGCAGTTACGGCACCGGGGGGTCCGAGCAGTACTTC.

This clone was recorded once. The V call is TRBV3-1 (or the pseudogene TRBV3-2), the J call TRBJ2-2, with a weak D call TRBD1 (6 bases). This CDR3 comprises 16 residues. CDR1 and CDR2 (germline): LGHDT, YNNKEL (reference sequence). The germline V and J ends were trimmed by 11 bases and 3 bases, with 22 bases remaining between them. The CDR3 protein is CAVGQGWGLDTGELFF. The CDR3 nucleotides read TGTGCCGTCGGGCAGGGCTGGGGGCTAGACACCGGGGAGCTGTTTTTT.

V gene TRBV4-3 combines with J gene TRBJ1-2; the D gene is possibly TRBD1 (5 bases). Trimming left V 3 bases short and J 0 bases short, with 11 bases between. CDR3 size: 15 residues. Looked up from germline, CDR1 is LGHNA and CDR2 is YSLEER. CDR3 protein: CASSQGPASNYGYTF. The CDR3 bases are TGCGCCAGCAGCCAGGGGCCAGCCTCTAACTATGGCTACACCTTC.

The chain uses TRBV5-1 and TRBJ1-2; D is undetermined. Germline V CDR1 and CDR2: SGHRS, YFSETQ. This CDR3 spans 15 amino acids. Trimming stripped 1 base from V and 5 bases from J, with 15 bases between. As DNA, the CDR3 is TGCGCCAGCAGCTTGTCACAAGGAGGAGGGTATGGCTACACCTTC. It is translated as CASSLSQGGGYGYTF.